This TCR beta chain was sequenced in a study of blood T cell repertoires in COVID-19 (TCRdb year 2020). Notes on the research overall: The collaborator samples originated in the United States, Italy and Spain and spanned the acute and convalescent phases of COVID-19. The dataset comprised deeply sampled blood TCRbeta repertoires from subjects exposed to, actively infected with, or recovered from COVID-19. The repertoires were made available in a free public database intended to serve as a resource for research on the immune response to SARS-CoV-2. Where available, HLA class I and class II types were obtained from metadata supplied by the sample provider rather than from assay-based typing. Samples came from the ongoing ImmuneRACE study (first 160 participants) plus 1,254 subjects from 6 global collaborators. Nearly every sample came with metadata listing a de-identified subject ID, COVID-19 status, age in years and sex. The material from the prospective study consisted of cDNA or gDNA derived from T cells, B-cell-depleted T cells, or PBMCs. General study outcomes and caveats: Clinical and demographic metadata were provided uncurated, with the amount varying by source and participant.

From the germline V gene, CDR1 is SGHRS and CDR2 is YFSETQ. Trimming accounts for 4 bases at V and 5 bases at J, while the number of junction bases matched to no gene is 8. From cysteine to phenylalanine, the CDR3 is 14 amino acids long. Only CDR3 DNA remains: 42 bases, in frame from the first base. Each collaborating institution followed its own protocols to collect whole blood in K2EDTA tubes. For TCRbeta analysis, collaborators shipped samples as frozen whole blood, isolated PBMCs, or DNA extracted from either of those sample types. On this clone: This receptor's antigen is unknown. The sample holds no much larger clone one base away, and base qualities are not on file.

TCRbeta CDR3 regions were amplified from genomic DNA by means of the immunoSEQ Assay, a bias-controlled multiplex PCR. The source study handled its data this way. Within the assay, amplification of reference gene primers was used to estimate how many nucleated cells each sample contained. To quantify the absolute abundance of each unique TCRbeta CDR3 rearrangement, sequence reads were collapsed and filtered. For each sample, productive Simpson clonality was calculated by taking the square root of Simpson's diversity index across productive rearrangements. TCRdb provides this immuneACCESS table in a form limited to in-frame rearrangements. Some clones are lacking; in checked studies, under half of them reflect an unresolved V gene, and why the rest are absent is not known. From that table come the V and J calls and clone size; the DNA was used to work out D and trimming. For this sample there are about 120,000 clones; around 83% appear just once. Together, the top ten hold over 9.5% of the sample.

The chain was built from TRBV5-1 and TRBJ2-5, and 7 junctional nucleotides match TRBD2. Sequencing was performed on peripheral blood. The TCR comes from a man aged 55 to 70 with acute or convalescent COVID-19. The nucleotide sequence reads TGCGCCAGCAGCCTGGACGGGGGGAAGGAGACCCAGTACTTC. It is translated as CASSLDGGKETQYF.